The rows below give T cell receptor beta chains drawn from one sample of a study of blood T cells in healthy people across ages. TCRdb called the 5' RACE reads again in MiXCR, with one record for every CDR3 protein. The top ten hold approximately 17% of the sample, which has about 1 million distinct CDR3 sequences, more than 35% seen once. The sequenced material came from blood. All receptors come from a woman aged 55-69 years in good health. The CDR3 runs from the conserved cysteine through the conserved F or W. A D gene is named only where the DNA matches it firmly. Clone size is shown for a subset of rows, as once, few, many or a class of expanded clone.

>TRBV12-3/TRBV12-4|NA|NA|TRBJ1-2
CASSFPGHHYTF
TGTGCCAGCAGTTTCCCCGGACACCACTACACCTTC
>TRBV4-1|NA|NA|TRBJ2-3
CASSLGRVGTQYF
TGCGCCAGCAGCCTTGGCAGGGTAGGCACGCAGTATTTT
>TRBV29-1|TRBD1|few|TRBJ2-7
CSVGGQGTSYEQYF
TGCAGCGTTGGGGGACAGGGGACTTCCTACGAGCAGTACTTC
>TRBV20-1|NA|NA|TRBJ2-3
CSAKRDMSGTQYF
TGCAGTGCTAAGAGGGACATGTCGGGGACGCAGTATTTT
>TRBV20-1|NA|many|TRBJ2-1
CSASSRSYNEQFF
TGCAGTGCTAGCTCCCGCTCCTACAATGAGCAGTTCTTC
>TRBV7-2|TRBD2|few|TRBJ2-5
CASRFSGRVATETQYF
TGTGCCAGCAGATTTAGCGGGAGGGTTGCGACGGAGACCCAGTACTTC
>TRBV11-2|NA|NA|TRBJ2-5
CASSRVTQETQYF
TGTGCCAGCAGCAGAGTAACCCAAGAGACCCAGTACTTC
>TRBV27|TRBD2|few|TRBJ2-7
CASTPIPTSGSDEQYF
TGTGCCAGCACCCCCATCCCCACTAGCGGGAGCGACGAGCAGTACTTC
>TRBV7-9|NA|few|TRBJ2-5
CASSLSLPQETQYF
TGTGCCAGCAGCTTATCATTGCCCCAAGAGACCCAGTACTTC
>TRBV11-1|NA|NA|TRBJ2-7
CASSRTGRAYEQYF
TGTGCCAGCAGCCGTACCGGGAGAGCCTACGAGCAGTACTTC
>TRBV29-1|TRBD2|few|TRBJ2-3
CSVSGRMTDTQYF
TGCAGCGTTAGCGGGAGGATGACAGATACGCAGTATTTT
>TRBV11-1|NA|NA|TRBJ2-7
CASSRTGPYEQYF
TGTGCCAGCTCAAGGACGGGCCCATACGAGCAGTACTTC
>TRBV14|NA|NA|TRBJ2-5
CASSQGLRREQYF
TGTGCCAGCAGCCAGGGACTTCGCCGTGAGCAGTACTTC
>TRBV5-1|NA|NA|TRBJ1-5
CASSLAGPSNQPQHF
TGCGCCAGCAGCTTGGCCGGGCCTAGCAATCAGCCCCAGCATTTT
>TRBV20-1|TRBD1|few|TRBJ2-1
CSASSGGQGSYNEQFF
TGCAGTGCTAGCTCAGGGGGACAGGGCTCCTACAATGAGCAGTTCTTC
>TRBV29-1|NA|few|TRBJ2-1
CSVAGTFRGEQFF
TGCAGCGTTGCCGGGACCTTTAGAGGTGAGCAGTTCTTC
>TRBV13|TRBD2|NA|TRBJ2-6
CASSLGLDRGGTSGANVLTF
TGTGCCAGCAGCTTAGGACTTGATAGGGGAGGGACGTCTGGGGCCAACGTCCTGACTTTC
>TRBV10-2|NA|few|TRBJ2-7
CASWPGSSYEQYF
TGCGCCAGCTGGCCGGGGAGCTCCTACGAGCAGTACTTC
>TRBV7-9|TRBD1|many|TRBJ1-2
CASSRDRAYGYTF
TGTGCCAGCAGCCGGGACAGGGCTTACGGCTACACCTTC
>TRBV7-9|NA|few|TRBJ2-1
CASSPDTTSSYNEQFF
TGTGCCAGCAGCCCCGATACAACGAGCTCCTACAATGAGCAGTTCTTC
>TRBV5-8|TRBD1|few|TRBJ1-5
CASRQTGGKNQPQHF
TGTGCCAGCAGGCAGACAGGGGGTAAGAATCAGCCCCAGCATTTT
>TRBV12-3/TRBV12-4|NA|few|TRBJ2-3
CASSLALGQPASTDTQYF
TGTGCCAGCAGTTTAGCTCTGGGACAACCCGCTAGCACAGATACGCAGTATTTT
>TRBV7-9|NA|NA|TRBJ1-2
CASSWKGLYGYTF
TGTGCCAGCAGCTGGAAGGGGCTCTATGGCTACACCTTC
>TRBV6-4|NA|NA|TRBJ2-5
CASSDGIEETQYF
TGTGCCAGCAGTGATGGCATTGAAGAGACCCAGTACTTC